The 22 T cell receptor beta chains in this list originate from one sample, sequenced in a study of T cell repertoires in cytomegalovirus infection. TCRdb independently ran MiXCR on the reads; one entry per CDR3 protein. The data hold more than 400,000 distinct CDR3 sequences, with more than 20% observed a single time. The specimen sequenced was PBMCs. The receptors were gathered from a human donor in good health (CMV status not recorded). Some clones in this sample may be carry-over from other donors' samples.

This clonotype was detected only a few times. This sequence joins TRBV20-1 and TRBJ2-4; D may be TRBD1 or TRBD2 (5 bases each). CDR3 length: 14 residues. The ends were cut back, 6 bases at V and 1 base at J, with 13 bases in the middle. Germline CDR1 is DFQATT and CDR2 is SNEGSKA (reference sequence). CDR3 region: CSAEPGAAKNIQYF. The CDR3 DNA reads as TGCAGTGCAGAGCCCGGGGCCGCCAAAAACATTCAGTACTTC.

The rearrangement uses TRBV20-1 and TRBJ1-2, with 8 bases identical to TRBD1. Germline CDR1 DFQATT, CDR2 SNEGSKA (reference sequence). The CDR3 length is 13 residues. In DNA, the CDR3 is TGCAGCTACCCCACAGGGGGACCCTATGGCTACACCTTC. Residues: CSYPTGGPYGYTF.

The V and J genes are TRBV6-5 and TRBJ2-7; 12 bases agree with TRBD2. The ends lost 0 bases at V and 5 bases at J; junction bases unmatched: 8. In germline, CDR1 is MNHEY, CDR2 SVGAGI. The length of the CDR3 is 17 residues. In nucleotides, the CDR3 is TGTGCCAGCAGTTACTCTTCGACTAGCGGGAGAGTAGACGAGCAGTACGTC. Its translation: CASSYSSTSGRVDEQYV.

The V call is TRBV20-1, the J call TRBJ2-7; D could derive from TRBD1 or TRBD2 (5 bases each). CDR1 and CDR2 from the germline V gene are DFQATT and SNEGSKA (reference sequence). This CDR3 contains 14 residues. The ends were cut back, 3 bases at V and 4 bases at J, with 16 bases in the middle. Here the CDR3 reads CSASTPGRGYEQYF. CDR3 coding DNA: TGCAGTGCTAGCACGCCGGGACGCGGATACGAGCAGTACTTC.

The CDR3 DNA reads TGTGCCAGCAAGGGTGAGGGTTACGAGCAGTACTTC. This gives the protein CASKGEGYEQYF. This chain connects TRBV6-2 or TRBV6-3 to TRBJ2-7; perhaps TRBD2 as D (5 bases). Germline V gene sequence: CDR1 MNHEY, CDR2 SVGEGT. The germline V and J ends were trimmed by 7 bases and 4 bases, with 11 bases remaining between them. The CDR3 runs 12 residues.

Here the CDR3 reads CASSPEYRTDTQYF. In DNA form, the CDR3 reads TGTGCCAGCAGCCCAGAGTACCGCACAGATACGCAGTATTTT. V and J are TRBV7-8 and TRBJ2-3; D ambiguous. The length of the CDR3 is 14 residues. In germline, CDR1 is SGHVS, CDR2 FQNEAQ. V lost 5 bases and J lost 1, with 10 bases in between. The whole variable domain, filled in from reference TRBV7-8 and TRBJ2-3, reads GAGVSQSPRYKVAKRGQDVALRCDPISGHVSLFWYQQALGQGPEFLTYFQNEAQLDKSGLPSDRFFAERPEGSVSTLKIQRTQQEDSAVYLCASSPEYRTDTQYFGPGTRLTVL.

This clonotype was picked up many times. CDR3 coding DNA: TGTGCCAGCAGCTACCGGGGGAGGACTAGCACAGATACGCAGTATTTT. As protein: CASSYRGRTSTDTQYF. The rearrangement joins TRBV11-1 to TRBJ2-3, with D possibly being TRBD2 (6 bases). The germline V gene has CDR1 SGHAT and CDR2 FQDESV (reference sequence). V was trimmed by 4 bases and J by 0 bases, leaving 14 bases between them. The CDR3 has 16 amino acids.

This clonotype was observed many times. The V gene is TRBV7-9, the J gene TRBJ1-1, with D tentatively TRBD1 (6 bases). The CDR3 is 15 residues long. V lost 5 bases to trimming and J lost 0 bases, with 13 bases between them. CDR1 is SEHNR, CDR2 FQNEAQ, per germline (reference sequence). The CDR3 coding sequence is TGTGCCAGCAGCCCCTTACAGGGCTTGAACACTGAAGCTTTCTTT. It translates to CASSPLQGLNTEAFF.

This clonotype was detected only a few times. The chain links TRBV11-1 to TRBJ2-7, with 7 bases matching TRBD1. In germline, CDR1 is SGHAT, CDR2 FQDESV (reference sequence). The V gene end was trimmed by 4 bases and the J gene end by 4 bases; junction bases not matched to a gene: 7. This CDR3 comprises 14 residues. The CDR3 reads CASSYAGGSYEQYF. DNA for the CDR3: TGTGCCAGCAGCTACGCAGGGGGTAGTTACGAGCAGTACTTC.

The chain links TRBV10-3 to TRBJ2-3; D is undetermined. The CDR3 totals 11 residues. The germline V gene encodes CDR1 ENHRY and CDR2 SYGVKD. V was clipped by 6 bases and J by 3 bases, with 4 bases between them. The CDR3 region is CAISRTDTQYF. The CDR3 nucleotides are TGTGCCATCAGCAGGACAGATACGCAGTATTTT.

The V gene is TRBV5-4, the J gene TRBJ2-2, with 8 bases fitting TRBD1. With 7 bases clipped from V and 1 base from J, the junction kept 6 bases outside the gene matches. Germline V CDR1 and CDR2: SGHNT, YYREEE (reference sequence). The CDR3 sequence is 15 residues long. CDR3 coding DNA: TGTGCCAGCTCCAAAGGACAGGGGAACACCGGGGAGCTGTTTTTT. Residues: CASSKGQGNTGELFF. Variable domain in full (rest from reference TRBV5-4 and TRBJ2-2): ETGVTQSPTHLIKTRGQQVTLRCSSQSGHNTVSWYQQALGQGPQFIFQYYREEENGRGNFPPRFSGLQFPNYSSELNVNALELDDSALYLCASSKGQGNTGELFFGEGSRLTVL.

This clonotype was detected only a few times. The rearrangement links TRBV29-1 to TRBJ1-3, with D perhaps matching TRBD1 (6 bases). Trimming shortened V by 4 bases and J by 3 bases, and 19 bases separated the two germline ends. Germline CDR1 SQVTM, CDR2 ANQGSEA. The CDR3 consists of 16 residues. This CDR3 reads CSVAGTPFDGGNTIYF. Written as DNA, the CDR3 is TGCAGCGTTGCCGGGACACCATTCGACGGTGGAAACACCATATATTTT.

This clonotype was observed many times. The chain joins TRBV11-3 to TRBJ2-3, with D possibly TRBD2 on 6 matching bases. The V and J ends lost 4 bases and 4 bases respectively, with 18 bases between them. CDR1 and CDR2 from the germline V gene are SGHNT and YENEEA. CDR3 length: 16 residues. CDR3 sequence: CASSSYGGLGADTQYF. CDR3 nucleotides: TGTGCCAGCAGCTCGTACGGAGGGTTGGGGGCAGATACGCAGTATTTT. The full variable domain, rest sourced from reference TRBV11-3 and TRBJ2-3, is EAGVVQSPRYKIIEKKQPVAFWCNPISGHNTLYWYLQNLGQGPELLIRYENEEAVDDSQLPKDRFSAERLKGVDSTLKIQPAELGDSAVYLCASSSYGGLGADTQYFGPGTRLTVL.

This clonotype has a handful of counts. The rearrangement joins TRBV6-2 or TRBV6-3 to TRBJ2-3; 9 bases match TRBD1. V shed 2 bases, J shed 3 bases, and the junction held 9 bases outside the gene matches. CDR1 and CDR2 from the germline V gene are MNHEY and SVGEGT. This CDR3 is 17 amino acids long. CDR3 protein: CASSYPWTGAWTDTQYF. Written as DNA, the CDR3 is TGTGCCAGCAGTTACCCTTGGACAGGGGCCTGGACAGATACGCAGTATTTT.

The chain has TRBV20-1 and TRBJ1-5; D is undetermined. Trimming took off 4 bases at V and 3 bases at J, with 7 bases between the two ends. Germline V gives CDR1 DFQATT, CDR2 SNEGSKA (reference sequence). The CDR3 contains 12 residues. The CDR3 region has the DNA TGCAGTGCTACAAGGACCAATCAGCCCCAGCATTTT. It yields the protein CSATRTNQPQHF.

The chain combines TRBV4-1 with TRBJ2-7; TRBD1 or TRBD2 may be the D gene (5 bases each). This CDR3 has 15 residues. Germline CDR1 and CDR2: MGHRA and YSYEKL. The V end lost 5 bases, the J end lost 3 bases, and 17 bases lay between the germline ends. CDR3 nucleotides: TGCGCCAGCAGCTCCCTAAATTGGGACCTCTACGAGCAGTACTTC. This sequence encodes CASSSLNWDLYEQYF.

This clonotype was counted a few times. The chain has TRBV6-1 and TRBJ1-5; no firm D call. Trimming cost V 3 bases and J 5 bases, with 11 bases left between them. Germline values: CDR1 MNHNS, CDR2 SASEGT. The CDR3 consists of 14 residues. The CDR3 here is CASSDTGYDQPQHF. The CDR3 DNA follows: TGTGCCAGCAGTGATACGGGTTATGATCAGCCCCAGCATTTT.

The chain combines TRBV3-1 with TRBJ2-7; D is possibly TRBD1 (5 bases). V dropped 4 bases and J dropped 7 bases, with 20 bases sitting between them. This CDR3 comprises 15 residues. Germline V CDR1 and CDR2: LGHDT, YNNKEL (reference sequence). CDR3 amino acids: CASSPLRGGSWEQYF. Here the CDR3 DNA reads TGTGCCAGCAGCCCATTAAGGGGCGGATCGTGGGAGCAGTACTTC.

V usage is TRBV20-1 and J usage is TRBJ1-4; 8 bases agree with TRBD1. This CDR3 is built from 12 residues. Germline CDR1 and CDR2: DFQATT and SNEGSKA (reference sequence). CDR3 DNA sequence: TGCAGCAGGGGGCGGCTTAATGAAAAACTGTTTTTT. This gives the protein CSRGRLNEKLFF.

The chain employs TRBV24-1 and TRBJ2-1; 9 positions match TRBD2. Per germline, CDR1 KGHDR and CDR2 SFDVKD. CDR3 length: 15 amino acids. V dropped 5 bases and J dropped 7; count of bases not matched to a gene: 8. DNA for the CDR3: TGTGCCACCAGTGTCCCGGGACTAGCTGTGAATGAGCAGTTCTTC. Protein sequence: CATSVPGLAVNEQFF.

CDR3 loop: CASSLEGRSSGNTIYF. CDR3 in DNA: TGTGCCAGCAGCTTAGAGGGACGGTCGTCTGGAAACACCATATATTTT. This chain connects TRBV7-6 to TRBJ1-3, with D perhaps matching TRBD1 (5 bases). CDR1 is SGHVS and CDR2 is FNYEAQ in the germline V gene. This CDR3 contains 16 residues. V lost 1 base and J lost 1, with 11 bases in between.

The table lists this clonotype with many counts. V is TRBV11-2 and J is TRBJ1-2; 7 positions agree with TRBD1. CDR3 length: 16 residues. The germline CDR1 and CDR2 sequences are SGHAT and FQNNGV. Trimming removed 2 bases from V and 4 bases from J; junction bases left unmatched: 10. DNA for the CDR3: TGTGCCAGCAGCTTACTGGGACAGTCTTTAATCTATGGCTACACCTTC. Its protein is CASSLLGQSLIYGYTF.